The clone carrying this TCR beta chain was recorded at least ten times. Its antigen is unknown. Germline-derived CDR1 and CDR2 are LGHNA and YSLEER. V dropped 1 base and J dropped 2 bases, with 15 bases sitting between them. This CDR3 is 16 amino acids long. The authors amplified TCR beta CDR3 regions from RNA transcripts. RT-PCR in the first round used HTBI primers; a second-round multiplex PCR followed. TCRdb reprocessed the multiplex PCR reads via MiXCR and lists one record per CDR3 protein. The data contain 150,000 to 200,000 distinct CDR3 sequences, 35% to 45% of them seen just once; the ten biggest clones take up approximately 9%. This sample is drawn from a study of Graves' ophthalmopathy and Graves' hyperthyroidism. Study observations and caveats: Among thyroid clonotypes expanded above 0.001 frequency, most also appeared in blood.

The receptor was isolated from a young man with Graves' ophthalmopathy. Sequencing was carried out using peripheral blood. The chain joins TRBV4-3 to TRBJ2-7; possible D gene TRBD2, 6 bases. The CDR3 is CASSQAGGAGTYEQYF. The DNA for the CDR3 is TGCGCCAGCAGCCAAGCCGGAGGAGCGGGCACCTACGAGCAGTACTTC.